This T cell receptor (beta chain) derives from a study of blood T cell repertoires in COVID-19 (TCRdb year 2020). Describing the broader study: Samples covering the acute and convalescent phases of COVID-19 were provided by collaborators in the United States, Italy and Spain. The prospective study material was composed of cDNA or gDNA derived from T cells, B-cell-depleted T cells, or PBMCs. Deeply sampled blood TCRbeta repertoires from subjects exposed to, actively infected with, or recovered from COVID-19 were included in the dataset. The repertoires were released in a freely available public database meant as a resource for research on the immune response to SARS-CoV-2. Samples came from the ongoing ImmuneRACE study (first 160 participants) plus 1,254 subjects from 6 global collaborators. The sample metadata nearly always contained a de-identified subject ID, COVID-19 status, age in years and sex. HLA class I and class II types, where available, came from metadata supplied by the sample provider rather than from assay-based typing.

What the work shows at the level of the full study, not this receptor alone: The quantity of clinical and demographic metadata differed by source and by participant and was supplied without curation.

The immunoSEQ Assay, a bias-controlled multiplex PCR, was used to amplify TCRbeta CDR3 regions from genomic DNA. The original pipeline was this. The number of nucleated cells in each sample was estimated by amplification of reference gene primers within the assay. To quantify the absolute abundance of each unique TCRbeta CDR3 rearrangement, sequence reads were collapsed and filtered. Productive Simpson clonality was computed per sample as the square root of Simpson's diversity index over productive rearrangements. TCRdb stores this immuneACCESS table with in-frame sequences only. Part of the clones is absent; in the studies checked, under half of the shortfall reflects unresolved V genes, and no reason is known for the rest. The DNA was the basis for D and trimming; V, J and clone size are from that table. The sample table records about 69,000 clones; roughly four fifths of these occur just once. The ten top clones hold 10% to 15% of the sample.

Sequences MNHEY (CDR1) and SMNVEV (CDR2) are obtained from the germline V gene (reference sequence). From cysteine to phenylalanine, the CDR3 is 13 amino acids long. Only the CDR3 DNA is retained, 39 bases long and in frame from the first base. V is pared back by 6 bases and J by 3 bases, with 11 bases lying between the germline termini. About this clone: It lacks a known antigen. Base-call qualities are not available, and no considerably larger clone is one nucleotide away.

In Seattle, one collaborating source enrolled patients while the infection was active and tracked those patients longitudinally over the course of disease. Collaborating institutions collected whole blood in K2EDTA tubes following their own protocols. For TCRbeta analysis, collaborators shipped samples in one of three forms: frozen whole blood, isolated PBMCs, or DNA extracted from either of those sample types. The sample consisted of peripheral blood. The receptor chain draws on TRBV27 and TRBJ1-1, and possibly TRBD1, on 6 matching bases. The origin of this receptor is a man aged 50-60 years with COVID-19, enrolled during active disease. The CDR3 has the sequence CASSLGQHTEAFF. The nucleotides read TGTGCCAGCAGCCTCGGACAGCACACTGAAGCTTTCTTT.